This T cell receptor beta chain was captured by sequencing in a study of blood T cells in healthy people across ages. Points from the study as a whole: Among T cells, TCR beta diversity per million cells dropped roughly linearly as age rose. Strong correlation was found linking TCR beta diversity to naive T cell percentage.

Comment on this clonotype: The antigen is not known. A much larger clone differs from this one at a single base, so this may be a read error.

A J-beta primer mix and a sample-barcoded 5' primer were used in a second PCR of about 6 to 12 cycles. Template switching added a 12-random-nucleotide identifier to every cDNA molecule. One entry per CDR3 protein results from TCRdb running MiXCR on the 5' RACE reads. The data contain around 670,000 distinct CDR3 sequences, approximately 30% of them singletons. Sample: blood. The TCR originated in a woman at least 80 years old in good health.

The CDR3: CASSPSGALANEQYF. The DNA of the CDR3 is TGCGCCAGCAGCCCCTCCGGTGCCCTAGCGAATGAGCAGTACTTC. This chain joins TRBV5-1 and TRBJ2-5, with TRBD2 as a possible D gene (6 bases). Germline assignment: CDR1 SGHRS and CDR2 YFSETQ. Trimming pared 4 bases from V and 11 bases from J, leaving 24 bases between. The CDR3 runs 15 residues.